This TCR beta chain stems from a study of shared clonotypes between healthy human individuals. Study-wide background: Per donor, three plates held CD4 naive cells, three held CD4 memory, two held CD8 naive and one held CD8 memory. Study-wide results and limits: Sequencing depth was expected to influence donor clonotype sharing. Non-shared clonotypes had lower generation probabilities than clonotypes shared by all four sorted-subset donors.

There are 15 residues in the CDR3. Germline CDR1 is SGHDN and CDR2 is FVKESK. V lost 3 bases and J lost 0, with 11 bases in between. Regarding this clone: What it binds is not known.

Original processing notes: Filtering differed since immunoSEQ provided only junctions, with no quality scores. Here immunoSEQ multiplex PCR was the method, and the copy in TCRdb shows in-frame clones only, minus some. For V, J and clone size, that table is used; D and trimming come from the DNA. The sample has 2.3 million or so clones, about 92% seen once; the top ten hold 0.35% to 0.5%. The TCR was taken from a man between 18 and 35 years old in good health. Some clones in this sample may be carry-over from other donors' samples. This chain links TRBV14 with TRBJ1-1; D remains ambiguous. The sample consisted of naive CD4+ T cells from PBMCs. Specified subset: CD45RA+ positively selected. CDR3 coding DNA: TGTGCCAGCAGCCAGTTCCGAGGAGTGAACACTGAAGCTTTCTTT. Amino acids: CASSQFRGVNTEAFF.